Each of the 28 T cell receptor beta chains below was sequenced from the same sample in a study of glioma-infiltrating T cells (dated by TCRdb to 2016 to 2017). The instrument given in TCRdb is Illumina MiSeq. The iRepertoire nested amplicon-rescue multiplex PCR (arm-PCR) platform was used to amplify TCR alpha and beta CDR3 regions from RNA. The raw public reads went through TCRdb reprocessing: fastp at Q25, MiXCR clone calling, in-frame beta chains kept. CDR3 protein sequences are deduplicated, and each keeps its most common genes and DNA. The table for this sample lists tens of thousands of distinct CDR3 sequences; 20% to 25% of them were counted only once. The ten largest make up 6.7% of the sample. The sequencing input was glioma tissue, nonneoplastic brain tissue, or PBMCs (not recorded which). These receptors all stem from a human donor with low-grade glioma or glioblastoma, undergoing nonglioma brain surgery, or in good health (not recorded which).

The chain carries TRBV9 and TRBJ2-7; tentatively, D is TRBD1 or TRBD2 (5 bases each). Germline V CDR1 and CDR2: SGDLS, YYNGEE. The CDR3 covers 17 residues. Trimming stripped 3 bases from V and 0 bases from J, with 19 bases between. The CDR3 is CASSALGTLADSYEQYF. The DNA of the CDR3 is TGTGCCAGCAGCGCCCTGGGGACCCTGGCGGACTCCTACGAGCAGTACTTC.

This clonotype was recorded many times. In DNA form, the CDR3 reads TGTGCCAGCAGCCGCCATGGTTTGGGAGGTACGCCGGATACGCAGTATTTT. Protein sequence: CASSRHGLGGTPDTQYF. This chain uses TRBV27 with TRBJ2-3, with a tentative D call TRBD2 (6 bases). Germline V gene lookup returns CDR1 MNHEY and CDR2 SMNVEV (reference sequence). The CDR3 is made up of 17 amino acids. Trimming took 6 bases from V and 6 from J, leaving 25 bases between them.

The table lists this clonotype with many counts. The chain combines TRBV29-1 with TRBJ1-1; 12 bases are a match to TRBD1. This CDR3 region has 19 residues. The ends lost 0 bases at V and 2 bases at J; junction bases unmatched: 13. CDR1 and CDR2 (germline): SQVTM, ANQGSEA. The CDR3 is CSVEDGYRDRGRDNTEAFF. For the CDR3, the DNA is TGCAGCGTTGAAGATGGTTACCGGGACAGGGGGCGAGACAACACTGAAGCTTTCTTT.

This sequence joins TRBV19 and TRBJ2-7; D not certain. V was cut by 5 bases and J by 7 bases, with 18 bases left in between. The V gene's germline CDR1 is LNHDA and CDR2 SQIVND (reference sequence). This CDR3 has 14 residues. DNA of the CDR3: TGTGCCAGTAGTCTGGGCGCCCAGTACAATGAGCAGTACTTC. This sequence encodes CASSLGAQYNEQYF.

At least ten counts were recorded for this clonotype. The rearrangement uses TRBV20-1 and TRBJ2-3; 9 bases fit TRBD2. Per the germline V gene, CDR1 is DFQATT and CDR2 is SNEGSKA (reference sequence). This CDR3 has 17 residues. J gave up 6 bases and V 6 bases, and 19 bases lay outside the gene matches. The DNA of the CDR3 is TGCAGTGCCCTCCACAGCGGGAGGAGGGCCCGTAGGGATACGCAGTATTTT. It yields the protein CSALHSGRRARRDTQYF.

This clonotype was counted at least ten times. The chain links TRBV7-2 to TRBJ1-1, with 7 bases matching TRBD1. V shed 5 bases and J 1 base; nucleotides not matched to a gene: 4. Germline values: CDR1 SGHTA, CDR2 FQGNSA. The CDR3 runs 14 residues. CDR3 protein: CASSLWTGNTEAFF. CDR3 bases: TGTGCCAGCAGCCTTTGGACAGGGAACACTGAAGCTTTCTTT.

This clonotype was seen just once. A read error may explain this, as a much larger clone is one base away. The chain is built from TRBV12-3 or TRBV12-4 and TRBJ2-3, with a tentative D call TRBD2 (6 bases). The CDR3 contains 14 residues. In DNA form, the CDR3 reads TGTGCCAGCAGTAGAAGGGGAGGCACAGATACGCGGTATTTT. The encoded protein is CASSRRGGTDTRYF.

This clonotype was recorded only once. It may be a read error: a sequence one base away is much more abundant. The J gene is TRBJ1-2, the V gene TRBV3-1; 7 nucleotides align to TRBD1. CDR1 LGHDT and CDR2 YNNKEL come from the germline V gene (reference sequence). Germline trimming cut 4 bases from V and 7 bases from J; bases unmatched to any gene: 6. The CDR3 extends over 13 amino acids. DNA for the CDR3: TGTGCCAGCAGCCCTCATGACAGGGCTGGCTACACCTTC. It encodes CASSPHDRAGYTF.

In this sample, this clonotype turned up many times. The chain employs TRBV7-6 and TRBJ1-2, with D maybe TRBD1 (5 bases). V shed 4 bases and J shed 2 bases, with 8 bases lying between them. Germline V gene lookup returns CDR1 SGHVS and CDR2 FNYEAQ. CDR3 length equals 13 residues. CDR3 region: CASSSRGNYGYTF. The CDR3 coding sequence is TGTGCCAGCAGCTCGCGGGGCAACTATGGCTACACCTTC.

The chain uses TRBV12-3 or TRBV12-4 and TRBJ2-5; no clear D. The ends were cut back, 0 bases at V and 1 base at J, with 6 bases in the middle. CDR3 length: 14 amino acids. The CDR3 is CASSLAAGQETQYF. CDR3 in DNA: TGTGCCAGCAGTTTAGCTGCCGGCCAAGAGACCCAGTACTTC.

Points on this clonotype: The CDR3 does not close with the conserved phenylalanine or tryptophan, likely indicating a read error. The V call is TRBV5-6, the J call TRBJ1-1, with no clear D. The CDR3 is 13 amino acids. V dropped 7 bases and J dropped 1 base, with 11 bases sitting between them. Germline CDR1 reads SGHDT; CDR2 reads YYEEEE. CDR3 residues: CASALRGNTEAFL. The CDR3 DNA sequence: TGTGCCAGCGCCCTTCGTGGGAACACTGAAGCTTTCCTT.

This clonotype was recorded at least ten times. The chain combines TRBV6-2 or TRBV6-3 with TRBJ2-7; D is perhaps TRBD1 (5 bases). Looked up from germline, CDR1 is MNHEY and CDR2 is SVGEGT. This CDR3 comprises 16 residues. Between the trimmed V and J ends, which lost 2 bases and 2 bases, there was a span of 16 bases. This CDR3 reads CASSYLVTALPYEQYF. CDR3 nucleotide sequence: TGTGCCAGCAGTTACCTCGTGACAGCGCTACCCTACGAGCAGTACTTC.

This clonotype appeared a few times. CDR3 coding DNA: TGTGCCAGCAGCTTGTTGGGGCAGGGCTATCAGCCCCAGCATTTT. It encodes CASSLLGQGYQPQHF. This chain uses TRBV5-6 with TRBJ1-5, with D maybe TRBD1 (5 bases). V dropped 1 base and J dropped 5 bases, with 13 bases sitting between them. The CDR3 contains 15 residues. CDR1 is SGHDT and CDR2 is YYEEEE in the germline V gene. Using reference TRBV5-6 and TRBJ1-5 for the parts outside the CDR3, the full variable domain is DAGVTQSPTHLIKTRGQQVTLRCSPKSGHDTVSWYQQALGQGPQFIFQYYEEEERQRGNFPDRFSGHQFPNYSSELNVNALLLGDSALYLCASSLLGQGYQPQHFGDGTRLSIL.

This clonotype has at least ten counts. This rearrangement joins TRBV5-1 to TRBJ1-1; 7 nucleotides agree with TRBD1. The ends lost 4 bases at V and 5 bases at J; junction bases unmatched: 5. The CDR3 has 13 amino acids. In germline, CDR1 is SGHRS, CDR2 YFSETQ. CDR3 bases: TGCGCCAGCAGCCAGAGACAGGGTACTGAAGCTTTCTTT. Translation: CASSQRQGTEAFF. The full variable domain, its missing parts supplied by reference TRBV5-1 and TRBJ1-1, is KAGVTQTPRYLIKTRGQQVTLSCSPISGHRSVSWYQQTPGQGLQFLFEYFSETQRNKGNFPGRFSGRQFSNSRSEMNVSTLELGDSALYLCASSQRQGTEAFFGQGTRLTVV.

This clonotype has a count of ten or more. The CDR3 loop is CASSLRGQLNTEAFF. The CDR3 DNA is TGTGCCAGCAGCTTACGAGGACAGTTGAACACTGAAGCTTTCTTT. The chain recombines TRBV7-9 with TRBJ1-1, with a possible D match to TRBD1 (6 bases). The germline V and J ends were trimmed by 2 bases and 0 bases, with 10 bases remaining between them. The germline CDR1 and CDR2 sequences are SEHNR and FQNEAQ (reference sequence). CDR3 length equals 15 residues.

This clonotype was detected ten times or more. The chain uses TRBV4-1 and TRBJ2-3, with D possibly being TRBD2 (6 bases). CDR3 length equals 16 residues. The germline V and J ends were trimmed by 4 bases and 2 bases, with 16 bases remaining between them. Germline V CDR1 and CDR2: MGHRA, YSYEKL. The CDR3 DNA is TGCGCCAGCAGCCTCAACCCGTTGCGGGACACAGATACGCAGTATTTT. It encodes CASSLNPLRDTDTQYF.

The table lists this clonotype with many counts. The chain joins TRBV2 to TRBJ1-5, with D possibly matching TRBD1 (5 bases). The CDR3 has 14 residues. Germline CDR1 SNHLY, CDR2 FYNNEI. Trimming took 7 bases from V and 5 from J, leaving 15 bases between them. The CDR3 reads CASKPGLTDQPQHF. As DNA, the CDR3 is TGTGCCAGCAAACCGGGACTTACAGATCAGCCCCAGCATTTT. Full variable domain (remainder filled in from reference TRBV2 and TRBJ1-5): EPEVTQTPSHQVTQMGQEVILRCVPISNHLYFYWYRQILGQKVEFLVSFYNNEISEKSEIFDDQFSVERPDGSNFTLKIRSTKLEDSAMYFCASKPGLTDQPQHFGDGTRLSIL.

This clonotype was detected a few times. The CDR3 is CSVQGDRRFEAFF. In DNA form, the CDR3 reads TGCAGCGTACAAGGGGACAGGAGATTTGAAGCTTTCTTT. The genes are TRBV29-1 and TRBJ1-1, with 8 positions matching TRBD1. CDR3 length: 13 residues. V lost 6 bases, J lost 7 bases, and 10 bases stayed unmatched. In germline, CDR1 is SQVTM, CDR2 ANQGSEA.

The chain couples TRBV11-2 to TRBJ1-1; unclear D gene. Trimming took off 1 base at V and 3 bases at J, with 15 bases between the two ends. Germline V lookup: CDR1 SGHAT, CDR2 FQNNGV. The CDR3 is 16 amino acids. This CDR3 is CASSLAAIGGYTEAFF. In nucleotides, the CDR3 is TGTGCCAGCAGCTTAGCAGCCATTGGTGGGTACACTGAAGCTTTCTTT.

This clonotype was seen at least ten times. The chain carries TRBV6-4 and TRBJ1-1; no clear D gene. The germline V and J ends were trimmed by 8 bases and 1 base, with 17 bases remaining between them. The CDR3 consists of 15 residues. Per the germline V gene, CDR1 is MRHNA and CDR2 is SNTAGT. The CDR3 region is CASPRRCQTNTEAFF. The DNA for the CDR3 is TGTGCCAGCCCCCGACGGTGTCAGACGAACACTGAAGCTTTCTTT.

This chain links TRBV29-1 with TRBJ2-1; 14 positions match TRBD2. The CDR3 extends over 16 amino acids. The junction had 6 bases not matched to a gene; V was cut back by 6 bases and J by 2 bases. Germline-derived CDR1 and CDR2 are SQVTM and ANQGSEA. The CDR3 DNA follows: TGCAGCGTGGGACTAGCGGGGGAAGTACCCTACAATGAGCAGTTCTTC. Amino acid sequence: CSVGLAGEVPYNEQFF.

This clonotype was seen a handful of times. This CDR3 is CSVSAGGDTQYF. In DNA, the CDR3 is TGCAGCGTTTCCGCGGGAGGGGATACGCAGTATTTT. The chain has TRBV29-1 and TRBJ2-3, with 9 positions matching TRBD2. The CDR3 is made up of 12 amino acids. The V segment lost 5 bases and the J segment 6 bases; nucleotides outside the gene matches: 3. The germline gives CDR1 SQVTM, CDR2 ANQGSEA.

This clonotype was seen more than once but under ten times. The chain combines TRBV18 with TRBJ2-7; D is possibly TRBD1 (6 bases). The length of the CDR3 is 15 residues. Per the germline V gene, CDR1 is KGHSH and CDR2 is LQKENI. The ends were cut back, 6 bases at V and 3 bases at J, with 18 bases in the middle. Here the CDR3 reads CASSHLQGPRYEQYF. CDR3 coding DNA: TGTGCCAGCTCCCACCTTCAGGGGCCTCGCTACGAGCAGTACTTC.

There are many counts of this clonotype. V is TRBV11-2 and J is TRBJ2-1, with no clear D. Trimming took 3 bases from V and 0 from J, leaving 9 bases between them. Germline CDR1 and CDR2: SGHAT and FQNNGV. The CDR3 extends over 15 amino acids. CDR3 loop: CASSLELLSYNEQFF. The CDR3 DNA sequence: TGTGCCAGCAGCTTGGAACTCCTCTCCTACAATGAGCAGTTCTTC.

The gene calls are TRBV4-1 and TRBJ1-5, with 9 bases aligning to TRBD1. V gave up 4 bases and J gave up 6 bases; unmatched junction bases: 13. The germline gives CDR1 MGHRA, CDR2 YSYEKL. The CDR3 spans 17 residues. The CDR3 DNA reads TGCGCCAGCAGCCCTGGATTGACAGGGGGAGGAGGTCAGCCCCAGCATTTT. Translating it yields CASSPGLTGGGGQPQHF.

At least ten counts were recorded for this clonotype. The genes are TRBV4-2 and TRBJ2-3; 12 bases match TRBD2. CDR1 and CDR2 from the germline V gene are LGHNA and YNFKEQ. This CDR3 contains 18 residues. V was pared by 1 base and J by 1 base, with 6 bases of the junction left unmatched. For the CDR3, the DNA is TGTGCCAGCAGCCAAGGCGTGAGGACTAGCGGGGGCACAGATACGCAGTATTTT. Protein: CASSQGVRTSGGTDTQYF.

Only a few counts were recorded for this clonotype. CDR3 coding DNA: TGTGCCAGCAGCTTCGTCAGAGCAGCCAAAAACATTCAGTACTTC. It encodes CASSFVRAAKNIQYF. The chain has TRBV7-2 and TRBJ2-4; D gene uncertain. The CDR3 totals 15 residues. CDR1 SGHTA and CDR2 FQGNSA come from the germline V gene. V lost 3 bases and J 0 bases, leaving 9 bases between the germline ends.

This clonotype was seen at least ten times. The V gene is TRBV3-1, the J gene TRBJ2-7; TRBD1 matches at 7 bases. This CDR3 spans 14 amino acids. V dropped 4 bases and J dropped 6; count of bases not matched to a gene: 9. CDR1 is LGHDT, CDR2 YNNKEL, per germline (reference sequence). The DNA for the CDR3 is TGTGCCAGCAGCCGTCCGGGACAGACCCGCGAGCAGTACTTC. It is translated as CASSRPGQTREQYF.